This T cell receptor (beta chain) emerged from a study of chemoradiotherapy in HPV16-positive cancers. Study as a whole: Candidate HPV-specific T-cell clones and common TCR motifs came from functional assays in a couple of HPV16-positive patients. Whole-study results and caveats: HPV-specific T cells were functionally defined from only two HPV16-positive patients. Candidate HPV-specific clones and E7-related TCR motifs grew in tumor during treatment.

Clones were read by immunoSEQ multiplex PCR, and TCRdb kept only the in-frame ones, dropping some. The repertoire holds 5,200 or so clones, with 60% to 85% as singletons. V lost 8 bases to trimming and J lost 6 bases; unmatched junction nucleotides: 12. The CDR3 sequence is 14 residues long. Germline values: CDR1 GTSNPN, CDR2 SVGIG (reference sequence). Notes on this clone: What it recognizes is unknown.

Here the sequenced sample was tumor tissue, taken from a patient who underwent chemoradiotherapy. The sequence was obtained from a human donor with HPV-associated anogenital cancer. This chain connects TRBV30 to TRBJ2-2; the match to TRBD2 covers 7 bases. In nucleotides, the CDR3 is TGTGCCCACGGAGTCTTGGGAGGGCCCGGGGAGCTGTTTTTT. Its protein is CAHGVLGGPGELFF. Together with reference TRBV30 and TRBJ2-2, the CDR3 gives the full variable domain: SQTIHQWPATLVQPVGSPLSLECTVEGTSNPNLYWYRQAAGRGLQLLFYSVGIGQISSEVPQNLSASRPQDRQFILSSKKLLLSDSGFYLCAHGVLGGPGELFFGEGSRLTVL.